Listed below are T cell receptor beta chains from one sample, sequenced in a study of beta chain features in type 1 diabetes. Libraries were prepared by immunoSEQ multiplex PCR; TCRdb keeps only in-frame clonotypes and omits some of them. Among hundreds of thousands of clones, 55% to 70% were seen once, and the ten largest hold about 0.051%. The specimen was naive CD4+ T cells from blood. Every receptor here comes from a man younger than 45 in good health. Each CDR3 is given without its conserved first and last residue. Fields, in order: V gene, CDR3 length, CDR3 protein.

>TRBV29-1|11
SAGQSSGNTIY
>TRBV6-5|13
ASSPRRQAGNEQF
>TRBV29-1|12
SVSDQGRAGELF
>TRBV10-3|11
AIMGQGLETQY
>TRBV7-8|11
ASSRTDSYEQY
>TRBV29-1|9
SVPSPNEQF
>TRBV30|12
AWSPTVPGYGYT
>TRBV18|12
ASSLERVYNEQF
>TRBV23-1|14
ASSQPGPEGENIQY
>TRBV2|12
ASSAPKAKNIQY
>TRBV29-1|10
SVAGQGGGYT